This TCR beta chain is from a study of blood T cell repertoires in COVID-19. Study context: The samples span acute and convalescent COVID-19 from the United States, Italy and Spain.

Using immunoSEQ multiplex PCR, the repertoire was profiled, and TCRdb retains in-frame clones only, with some absent. The sample shows almost 300,000 clones, around nine tenths of them seen only once. The CDR3 sequence is 15 residues long. V was pared by 6 bases and J by 4 bases, with 8 bases of the junction left unmatched. Per germline, CDR1 MDHEN and CDR2 SYDVKM. Sequenced sample: peripheral blood. The receptor was isolated from a man in his sixties or seventies with acute or convalescent COVID-19. The chain joins TRBV28 to TRBJ2-5; 10 bases are shared with TRBD1. The CDR3 protein is CASRSPGQGRETQYF. In nucleotides, the CDR3 is TGTGCCAGCAGATCTCCGGGACAGGGGCGAGAGACCCAGTACTTC.